The 10 T cell receptor beta chains listed next were all sequenced from one sample in a study of blood T cell repertoires in COVID-19 (dated by TCRdb to the early 2020s). To prepare the library, the immunoSEQ multiplex PCR assay was applied. TCRdb re-hosts the immuneACCESS table, in-frame sequences only. Its copies lack some clones; in the studies checked, an unresolved V gene accounts for under half of them, and the cause for the rest is not known. The table for this sample lists about 120,000 clones; roughly three quarters of them were counted only once. The ten largest clones represent 7.9% of the sample. Sequenced input: peripheral blood. These receptors came from a human donor in a cohort sampled during active COVID-19.

This clone came up many times. V and J are TRBV7-6 and TRBJ1-6; 8 bases line up with TRBD1. The CDR3 length is 15 residues. V gave up 4 bases and J gave up 10 bases; unmatched junction bases: 9. From germline, CDR1 is SGHVS and CDR2 FNYEAQ. CDR3 loop: CASSSRTGLDSPLHF. DNA of the CDR3: TGTGCCAGCAGCTCCCGGACAGGGCTAGACTCACCCCTCCACTTT.

This clone was seen once. The chain joins TRBV27 to TRBJ2-7, with D unclear. Germline loops: CDR1 MNHEY, CDR2 SMNVEV (reference sequence). Between the trimmed V and J ends, which lost 2 bases and 2 bases, there was a span of 7 bases. The CDR3 length is 13 residues. CDR3: CASSLDRAYEQYF. The CDR3 coding sequence is TGTGCCAGCAGTTTAGACCGGGCCTACGAGCAGTACTTC.

The rearrangement joins TRBV10-1 to TRBJ2-7; TRBD1 aligns across 7 bases. The germline V gene encodes CDR1 WNHNN and CDR2 SYGVQD (reference sequence). V shed 3 bases, J shed 6 bases, and the junction held 5 bases outside the gene matches. CDR3 size: 13 residues. The CDR3 is CASSEIQGSEQYF. In DNA form, the CDR3 reads TGCGCCAGCAGTGAAATACAGGGGAGCGAGCAGTACTTC.

The rearrangement links TRBV19 to TRBJ1-4; a possible D gene is TRBD1 (6 bases). Trimming removed 5 bases at V and 7 bases at J, with 20 bases between. Germline CDR1 LNHDA, CDR2 SQIVND (reference sequence). The CDR3 sequence is 16 residues long. CDR3 loop: CASSPSGGLVGEKLFF. DNA of the CDR3: TGTGCCAGTAGTCCCTCGGGGGGGCTAGTTGGTGAAAAACTGTTTTTT.

V usage is TRBV11-2 and J usage is TRBJ2-7; no definite D call. Germline V CDR1 and CDR2: SGHAT, FQNNGV. Trimming pared 5 bases from V and 6 bases from J, leaving 17 bases between. This CDR3 region has 14 residues. The CDR3, as DNA: TGTGCCAGCAGCACCGATCCCACGCGGCTCGAGCAGTACTTC. Protein: CASSTDPTRLEQYF. Drawing the rest from reference TRBV11-2 and TRBJ2-7, the complete variable domain is EAGVAQSPRYKIIEKRQSVAFWCNPISGHATLYWYQQILGQGPKLLIQFQNNGVVDDSQLPKDRFSAERLKGVDSTLKIQPAKLEDSAVYLCASSTDPTRLEQYFGPGTRLTVT.

The chain uses TRBV14 and TRBJ2-7, with TRBD2 as a possible D gene (6 bases). V lost 1 base and J lost 7, with 20 bases in between. The CDR3 length is 16 residues. Germline V CDR1 and CDR2: SGHDN, FVKESK. The chain's CDR3 is CASSQAFAGWSVEQYF. The CDR3 nucleotides are TGTGCCAGCAGCCAAGCCTTCGCGGGATGGTCGGTAGAGCAGTACTTC.

The genes are TRBV6-4 and TRBJ1-1, with 8 bases aligning to TRBD1. From germline, CDR1 is MRHNA and CDR2 SNTAGT. The V and J ends lost 3 bases and 4 bases, in that order; junction bases with no gene match: 1. The CDR3 runs 13 residues. CDR3 region: CASSDTGGTEAFF. CDR3 DNA sequence: TGTGCCAGCAGTGATACAGGGGGCACTGAAGCTTTCTTT.

The sample holds one count of this clone. The chain recombines TRBV3-1 (or the pseudogene TRBV3-2) with TRBJ1-3; a weak D match, TRBD1 (6 bases). The CDR3 runs 14 residues. Trimming removed 4 bases from V and 0 bases from J, with 7 bases in between. Germline CDR1 and CDR2: LGHDT and YNNKEL (reference sequence). CDR3: CASSRDNSGNTIYF. CDR3 sequence (DNA): TGTGCCAGCAGCCGGGACAACTCTGGAAACACCATATATTTT.

This chain uses TRBV19 with TRBJ1-5; D is uncertain. Trimming removed 3 bases from V and 1 base from J, with 10 bases in between. Germline-derived CDR1 and CDR2 are LNHDA and SQIVND (reference sequence). The CDR3 has 15 amino acids. Here the CDR3 DNA reads TGTGCCAGTAGTATGGCGGCACGGAGCAATCAGCCCCAGCATTTT. Protein product: CASSMAARSNQPQHF.

To note about this clone: Other DNA sequences in the same sample also yield this CDR3. This sequence joins TRBV6-5 and TRBJ1-5; no reliable D call. Trimming cost V 2 bases and J 7 bases, with 12 bases left between them. This CDR3 has 14 residues. Germline V gene data show CDR1 as MNHEY and CDR2 as SVGAGI. The CDR3 DNA reads TGTGCCAGCAGTTACGGGCGGGGAGGGCAGCCCCAGCATTTT. It yields the protein CASSYGRGGQPQHF.